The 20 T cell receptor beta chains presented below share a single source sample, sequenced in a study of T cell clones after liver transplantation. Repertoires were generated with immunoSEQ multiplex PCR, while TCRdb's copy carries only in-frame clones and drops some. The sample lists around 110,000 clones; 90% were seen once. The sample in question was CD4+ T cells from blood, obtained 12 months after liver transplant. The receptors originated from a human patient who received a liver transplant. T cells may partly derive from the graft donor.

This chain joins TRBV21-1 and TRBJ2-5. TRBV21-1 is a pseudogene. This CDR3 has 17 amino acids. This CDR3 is CASSRARTRSRKETQYF. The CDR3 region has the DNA TGTGCCAGCAGCAGGGCCCGTACAAGGTCGAGGAAAGAGACCCAGTACTTC.

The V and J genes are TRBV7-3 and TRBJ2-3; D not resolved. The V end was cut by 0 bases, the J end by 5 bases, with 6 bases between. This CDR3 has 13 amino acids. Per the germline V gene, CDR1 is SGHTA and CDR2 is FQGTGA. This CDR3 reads CASSLTNEDTQYF. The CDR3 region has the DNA TGTGCCAGCAGCTTAACGAACGAAGATACGCAGTATTTT.

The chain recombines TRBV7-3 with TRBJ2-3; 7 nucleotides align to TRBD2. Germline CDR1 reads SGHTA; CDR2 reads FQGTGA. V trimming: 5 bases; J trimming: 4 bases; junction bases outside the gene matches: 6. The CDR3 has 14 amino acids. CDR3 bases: TGTGCCAGCAGCCTTTCGGGAGGATCAGATACGCAGTATTTT. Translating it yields CASSLSGGSDTQYF.

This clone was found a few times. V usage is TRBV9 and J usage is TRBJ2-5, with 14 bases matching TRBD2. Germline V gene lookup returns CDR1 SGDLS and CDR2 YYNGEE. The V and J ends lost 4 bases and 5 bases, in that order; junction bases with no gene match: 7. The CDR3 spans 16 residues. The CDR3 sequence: CASSSGLAGGWETQYF. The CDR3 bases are TGTGCCAGCAGCTCAGGACTAGCGGGAGGATGGGAGACCCAGTACTTC.

In DNA, the CDR3 is TGTGCCAGCAGCTGGGGTGACCGCAGGGGTGGAGAGTACTTC. This translates into CASSWGDRRGGEYF. This rearrangement joins TRBV5-4 to TRBJ2-4, with a possible D match to TRBD1 (6 bases). The CDR3 runs 14 residues. Trimming removed 3 bases from V and 14 bases from J, with 21 bases in between. CDR1 is SGHNT and CDR2 is YYREEE in the germline V gene (reference sequence).

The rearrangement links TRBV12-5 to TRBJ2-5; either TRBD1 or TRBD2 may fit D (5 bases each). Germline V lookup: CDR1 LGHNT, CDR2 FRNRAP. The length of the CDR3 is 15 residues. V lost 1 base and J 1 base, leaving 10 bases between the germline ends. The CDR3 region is CASGLGGPSQETQYF. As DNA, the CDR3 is TGTGCTAGTGGTTTGGGGGGACCCTCCCAAGAGACCCAGTACTTC.

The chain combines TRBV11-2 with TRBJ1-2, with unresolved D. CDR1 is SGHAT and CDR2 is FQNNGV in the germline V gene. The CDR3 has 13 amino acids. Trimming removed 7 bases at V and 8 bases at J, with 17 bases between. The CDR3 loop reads CASTPGGVPGYTF. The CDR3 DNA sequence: TGTGCCAGCACCCCTGGTGGAGTACCCGGCTACACCTTC.

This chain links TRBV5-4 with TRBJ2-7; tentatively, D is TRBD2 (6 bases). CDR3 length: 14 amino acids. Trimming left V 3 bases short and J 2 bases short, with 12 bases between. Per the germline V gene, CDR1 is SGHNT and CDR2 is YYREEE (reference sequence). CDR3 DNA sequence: TGTGCCAGCAGCTCGGGACTGACTGCCTACGAGCAGTACTTC. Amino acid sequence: CASSSGLTAYEQYF.

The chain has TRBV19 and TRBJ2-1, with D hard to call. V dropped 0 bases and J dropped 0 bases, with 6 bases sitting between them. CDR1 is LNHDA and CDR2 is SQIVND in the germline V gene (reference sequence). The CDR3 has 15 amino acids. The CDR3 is CASSIEDSSYNEQFF. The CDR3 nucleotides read TGTGCCAGTAGTATAGAGGATAGCTCCTACAATGAGCAGTTCTTC. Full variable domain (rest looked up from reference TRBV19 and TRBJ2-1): DGGITQSPKYLFRKEGQNVTLSCEQNLNHDAMYWYRQDPGQGLRLIYYSQIVNDFQKGDIAEGYSVSREKKESFPLTVTSAQKNPTAFYLCASSIEDSSYNEQFFGPGTRLTVL.

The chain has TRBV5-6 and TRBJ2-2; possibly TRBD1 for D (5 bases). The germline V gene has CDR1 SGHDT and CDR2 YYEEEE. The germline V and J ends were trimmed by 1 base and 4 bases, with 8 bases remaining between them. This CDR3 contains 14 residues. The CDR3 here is CASSLQGGTGELFF. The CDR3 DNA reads TGTGCCAGCAGCTTGCAGGGTGGCACCGGGGAGCTGTTTTTT.

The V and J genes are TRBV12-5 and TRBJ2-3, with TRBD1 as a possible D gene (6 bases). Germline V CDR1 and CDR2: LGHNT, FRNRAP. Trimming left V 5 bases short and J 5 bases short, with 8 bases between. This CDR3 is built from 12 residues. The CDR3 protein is CASGRGGDTQYF. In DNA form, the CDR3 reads TGTGCTAGTGGTCGAGGGGGAGATACGCAGTATTTT.

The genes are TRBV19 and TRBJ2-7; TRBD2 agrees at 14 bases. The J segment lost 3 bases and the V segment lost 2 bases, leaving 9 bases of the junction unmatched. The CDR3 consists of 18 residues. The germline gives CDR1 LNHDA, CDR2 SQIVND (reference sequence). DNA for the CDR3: TGTGCCAGTAGTATATCGGGACTAGCGGGAGACAGGGTCTACGAGCAGTACTTC. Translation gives CASSISGLAGDRVYEQYF.

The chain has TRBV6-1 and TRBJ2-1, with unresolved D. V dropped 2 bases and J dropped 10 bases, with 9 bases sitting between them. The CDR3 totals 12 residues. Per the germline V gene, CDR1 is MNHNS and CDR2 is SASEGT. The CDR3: CASSESRIEQFF. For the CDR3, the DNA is TGTGCCAGCAGTGAATCCCGGATAGAGCAGTTCTTC.

CDR3: CASSNLAGGWGETQYF. The CDR3 DNA reads as TGTGCCAGCAGTAACCTAGCGGGAGGGTGGGGCGAGACCCAGTACTTC. V gene TRBV6-6 combines with J gene TRBJ2-5; TRBD2 agrees at 12 bases. The CDR3 loop spans 16 amino acids. Per the germline V gene, CDR1 is MNHNY and CDR2 is SVGAGI (reference sequence). The V gene end was trimmed by 5 bases and the J gene end by 5 bases; junction bases not matched to a gene: 9.

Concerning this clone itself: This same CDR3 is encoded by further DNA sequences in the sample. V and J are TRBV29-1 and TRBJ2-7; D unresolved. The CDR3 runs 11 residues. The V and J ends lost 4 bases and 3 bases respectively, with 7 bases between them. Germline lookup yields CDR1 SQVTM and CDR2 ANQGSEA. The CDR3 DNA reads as TGCAGCGTTGGGCAGAGCTACGAGCAGTACTTC. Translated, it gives CSVGQSYEQYF.

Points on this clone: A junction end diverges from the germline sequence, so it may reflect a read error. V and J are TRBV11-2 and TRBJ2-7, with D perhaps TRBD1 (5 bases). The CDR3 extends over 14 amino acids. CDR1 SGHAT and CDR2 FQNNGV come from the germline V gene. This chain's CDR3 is CASSLDSFSYEQYF. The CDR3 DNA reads TGTGCCAGCAGCCTAGACAGCTTCTCCTACGAGCAGTACTTC.

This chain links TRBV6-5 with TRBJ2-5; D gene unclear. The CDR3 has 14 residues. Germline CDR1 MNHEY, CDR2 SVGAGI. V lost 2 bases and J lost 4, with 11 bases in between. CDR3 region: CASSYGGPTETQYF. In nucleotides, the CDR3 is TGTGCCAGCAGTTACGGCGGACCGACAGAGACCCAGTACTTC.

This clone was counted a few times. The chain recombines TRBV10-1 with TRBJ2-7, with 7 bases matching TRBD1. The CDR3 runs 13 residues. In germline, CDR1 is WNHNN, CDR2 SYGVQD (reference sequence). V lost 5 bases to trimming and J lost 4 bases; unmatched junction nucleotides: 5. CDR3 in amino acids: CASSQGQAYEQYF. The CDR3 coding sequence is TGCGCCAGCAGTCAAGGACAGGCGTACGAGCAGTACTTC.

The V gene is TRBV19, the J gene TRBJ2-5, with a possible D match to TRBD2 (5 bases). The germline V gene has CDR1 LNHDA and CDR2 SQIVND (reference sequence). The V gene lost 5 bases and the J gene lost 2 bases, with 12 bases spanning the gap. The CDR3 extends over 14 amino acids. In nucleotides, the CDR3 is TGTGCCAGTAGTCGTGGACTGTTTCAAGAGACCCAGTACTTC. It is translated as CASSRGLFQETQYF. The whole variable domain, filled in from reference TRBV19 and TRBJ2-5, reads DGGITQSPKYLFRKEGQNVTLSCEQNLNHDAMYWYRQDPGQGLRLIYYSQIVNDFQKGDIAEGYSVSREKKESFPLTVTSAQKNPTAFYLCASSRGLFQETQYFGPGTRLLVL.

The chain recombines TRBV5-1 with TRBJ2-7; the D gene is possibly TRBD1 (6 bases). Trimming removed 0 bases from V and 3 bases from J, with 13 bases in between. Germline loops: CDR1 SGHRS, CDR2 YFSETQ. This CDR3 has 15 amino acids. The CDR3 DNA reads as TGCGCCAGCAGCTTGGGTGACAGGTACATCTACGAGCAGTACTTC. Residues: CASSLGDRYIYEQYF.